The clone carrying this T cell receptor beta chain was seen a handful of times. Method: immunoSEQ multiplex PCR; TCRdb's copy keeps in-frame clones and lacks some. The table has around 320,000 clones, just under 90% seen once. Seattle patients were enrolled while actively infected and followed longitudinally. This record comes from a study of blood T cell repertoires in COVID-19. This CDR3 contains 15 residues. Germline V CDR1 and CDR2: MGHRA, YSYEKL. Trimming removed 0 bases at V and 7 bases at J, with 13 bases between. This chain uses TRBV4-1 with TRBJ1-3, with D perhaps matching TRBD1 (5 bases). Material for sequencing was peripheral blood. The clonotype was recovered from a woman younger than 45 with COVID-19, enrolled during active disease. CDR3 coding DNA: TGCGCCAGCAGCCAAGACAGACAGTCGAGCAACACCATATATTTT. Its translation: CASSQDRQSSNTIYF.